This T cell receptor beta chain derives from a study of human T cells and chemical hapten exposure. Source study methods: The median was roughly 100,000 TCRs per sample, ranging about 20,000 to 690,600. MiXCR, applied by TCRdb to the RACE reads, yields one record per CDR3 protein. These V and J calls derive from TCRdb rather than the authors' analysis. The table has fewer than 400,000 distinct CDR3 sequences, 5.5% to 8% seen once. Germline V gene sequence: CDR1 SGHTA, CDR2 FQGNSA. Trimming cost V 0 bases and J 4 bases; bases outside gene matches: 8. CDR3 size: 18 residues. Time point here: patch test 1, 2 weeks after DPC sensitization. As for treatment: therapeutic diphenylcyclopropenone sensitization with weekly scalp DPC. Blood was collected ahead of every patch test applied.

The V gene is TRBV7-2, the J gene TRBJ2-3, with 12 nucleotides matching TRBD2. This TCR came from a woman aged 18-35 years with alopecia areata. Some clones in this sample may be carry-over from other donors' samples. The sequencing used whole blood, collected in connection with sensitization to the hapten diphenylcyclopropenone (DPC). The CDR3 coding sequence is TGTGCCAGCAGCTTAGCGCAGCTAGCGGGGGGGCGGGCAGATACGCAGTATTTT. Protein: CASSLAQLAGGRADTQYF.